This is a list of T cell receptor beta chains from one sample in a study of T cells after yellow fever vaccination. TCRdb fed the 5' RACE reads into MiXCR, producing one record per CDR3 protein. The sample contains fewer than 450,000 distinct CDR3 sequences, about 4% of which appear only once. The sample in question was PBMCs, obtained 5 days after the yellow fever booster vaccination. The receptors were gathered from a man between 18 and 29 years old who received the YFV17D yellow fever vaccine. Each CDR3 is given with its conserved first and last residue. Size is omitted from some rows. Given values are once, few, many or a class for expanded clones.

v_call: TRBV6-6
clone_size: many
cdr3_aa: CASRATSVSGYTF

v_call: TRBV2
clone_size: many
cdr3_aa: CASSEGGRENNSPLHF

v_call: TRBV4-1
clone_size: many
cdr3_aa: CASSQTLGYNEQFF

v_call: TRBV6-1
clone_size: few
cdr3_aa: CASSDRGQGSPTRTGELFF

v_call: TRBV6-2/TRBV6-3
clone_size: .
cdr3_aa: CASSYVYNEQFF

v_call: TRBV19
clone_size: few
cdr3_aa: CASSIGSRANQPQHF

v_call: TRBV10-3
clone_size: many
cdr3_aa: CAIWTGANQETQYF

v_call: TRBV5-6
clone_size: once
cdr3_aa: CASSQGVNEKFF

v_call: TRBV20-1
clone_size: .
cdr3_aa: CSARHHSGGEKLFF

v_call: TRBV7-2
clone_size: few
cdr3_aa: CASSLERGEVVQYF

v_call: TRBV18
clone_size: .
cdr3_aa: CASSPGADEQFF

v_call: TRBV5-4
clone_size: .
cdr3_aa: CASSLRGGGDEQFF

v_call: TRBV5-5
clone_size: few
cdr3_aa: CASSARAQETQYF

v_call: TRBV12-3/TRBV12-4
clone_size: many
cdr3_aa: CASSPRLAGPQETQYF

v_call: TRBV6-6
clone_size: few
cdr3_aa: CASSYSELDRSPLHF

v_call: TRBV28
clone_size: many
cdr3_aa: CASSSPSRGASTDTQYF

v_call: TRBV7-8
clone_size: .
cdr3_aa: CASSLPRTGANSPLHF

v_call: TRBV19
clone_size: few
cdr3_aa: CASSITIQETQYF

v_call: TRBV6-5
clone_size: few
cdr3_aa: CASNLGQGAMGNTEAFF

v_call: TRBV4-1
clone_size: few
cdr3_aa: CASSPPGGPTYEQYF

v_call: TRBV7-9
clone_size: .
cdr3_aa: CASRPWANEQFF

v_call: TRBV5-1
clone_size: many
cdr3_aa: CASSLDVLGNTGELFF

v_call: TRBV20-1
clone_size: few
cdr3_aa: CSAVKPGAVTNQPQHF

v_call: TRBV5-6
clone_size: few
cdr3_aa: CASSLAMRGEAFF

v_call: TRBV7-3
clone_size: few
cdr3_aa: CASSHGTVLTDTQYF

v_call: TRBV12-3/TRBV12-4
clone_size: few
cdr3_aa: CASSCRDRGFHGYTF

v_call: TRBV5-1
clone_size: few
cdr3_aa: CASSLGPRWGEGDQPQHF

v_call: TRBV5-1
clone_size: many
cdr3_aa: CASSLAVSSAEAFF

v_call: TRBV7-2
clone_size: many
cdr3_aa: CASSWTVSTDTQYF

v_call: TRBV5-1
clone_size: .
cdr3_aa: CASSFNTYNEQFF

v_call: TRBV28
clone_size: few
cdr3_aa: CASSSPWGQDYGYTF

v_call: TRBV2
clone_size: many
cdr3_aa: CASRAEKLFF

v_call: TRBV6-1
clone_size: .
cdr3_aa: CASSDTQAYNQPQHF

v_call: TRBV5-1
clone_size: many
cdr3_aa: CASSLATGLNTGELFF

v_call: TRBV5-6
clone_size: few
cdr3_aa: CASSPGGTSTGELFF

v_call: TRBV7-8
clone_size: .
cdr3_aa: CASSTPTVYNEQFF

v_call: TRBV5-1
clone_size: many
cdr3_aa: CASSLRSGGFSYNEQFF

v_call: TRBV12-3/TRBV12-4
clone_size: few
cdr3_aa: CASSSRAQYGEKLFF

v_call: TRBV7-2
clone_size: .
cdr3_aa: CASSGTGPGETQYF

v_call: TRBV5-1
clone_size: few
cdr3_aa: CASSFTDATNEKLFF

v_call: TRBV7-9
clone_size: many
cdr3_aa: CASSPREKAQAFF

v_call: TRBV29-1
clone_size: .
cdr3_aa: CSVEDGSGNWPEQYF

v_call: TRBV7-9
clone_size: .
cdr3_aa: CASSEGQAHNYGYTF

v_call: TRBV5-1
clone_size: .
cdr3_aa: CASSLTGPGGRETQYF

v_call: TRBV6-1
clone_size: few
cdr3_aa: CASSETSGAHEQYF

v_call: TRBV7-9
clone_size: many
cdr3_aa: CASSLYAYGTQYF

v_call: TRBV30
clone_size: many
cdr3_aa: CAWRGSDYQPQHF